Shown below are 30 T cell receptor beta chains from a single sample sequenced in a study of cytomegalovirus exposure and HLA in healthy donors. The study ran its PCR with 60 Vbeta and 13 Jbeta primers. Some clones are missing from TCRdb's copy, which holds only in-frame ones; the method was immunoSEQ multiplex PCR. This sample has approximately 120,000 clones, with under 80% found just once. Sequencing was done on a sample of PBMCs. The receptors come from a woman in her fifties or sixties in good health and CMV-seropositive.

V and J are TRBV5-1 and TRBJ1-1; D gene uncertain. The germline V gene has CDR1 SGHRS and CDR2 YFSETQ. Trimming pared 4 bases from V and 3 bases from J, leaving 13 bases between. This CDR3 region has 14 residues. The CDR3: CASSPERTYTEAFF. CDR3 sequence (DNA): TGCGCCAGCAGCCCGGAGCGCACCTACACTGAAGCTTTCTTT.

The rearrangement links TRBV11-2 to TRBJ2-3; D may be TRBD2 (5 bases). Between the trimmed V and J ends, which lost 5 bases and 3 bases, there was a span of 21 bases. Germline CDR1 SGHAT, CDR2 FQNNGV. The CDR3 extends over 17 amino acids. The CDR3 DNA is TGTGCCAGCAGCGCTACCCTCGGGGTAGAAGGGACAGATACGCAGTATTTT. Translating it yields CASSATLGVEGTDTQYF.

The chain is built from TRBV6-6 and TRBJ2-7, with 7 bases matching TRBD1. The CDR3 runs to 13 residues. Per germline, CDR1 MNHNY and CDR2 SVGAGI (reference sequence). V lost 5 bases to trimming and J lost 0 bases; unmatched junction nucleotides: 1. The CDR3 protein is CASSDRDSYEQYF. The DNA of the CDR3 is TGTGCCAGCAGTGACAGGGACTCCTACGAGCAGTACTTC.

To note about this clone: This CDR3 is also generated by other DNA sequences in the sample. J is TRBJ2-7 and V is TRBV6-6; D remains unclear. Germline assignment: CDR1 MNHNY and CDR2 SVGAGI (reference sequence). The CDR3 length is 11 residues. The germline V and J ends were trimmed by 0 bases and 6 bases, with 3 bases remaining between them. The CDR3 here is CASSYSGEQYF. As DNA, the CDR3 is TGTGCCAGCAGTTACTCCGGCGAGCAGTACTTC.

In this sample, this clone turned up a few times. The chain employs TRBV18 and TRBJ1-1, with D perhaps matching TRBD1 (6 bases). V was cut by 6 bases and J by 6 bases, with 17 bases left in between. Germline CDR1 and CDR2: KGHSH and LQKENI. The length of the CDR3 is 14 residues. The CDR3 reads CASSSLRGGPEAFF. As DNA, the CDR3 is TGTGCCAGCTCCTCCCTCAGGGGCGGTCCTGAAGCTTTCTTT.

V usage is TRBV18 and J usage is TRBJ2-5; TRBD2 aligns across 13 bases. The DNA matches TRBJ2-7 better at its end, which makes the J call doubtful. In germline, CDR1 is KGHSH, CDR2 LQKENI. The CDR3 totals 15 residues. CDR3 sequence reads: CASSKTSGGAYEQYF. The CDR3 nucleotides read TGTGCCAGCTCAAAAACTAGCGGGGGGGCCTACGAGCAGTACTTC.

The chain carries TRBV5-6 and TRBJ1-1; no reliable D call. Between the trimmed V and J ends, which lost 4 bases and 4 bases, there was a span of 20 bases. The germline V gene encodes CDR1 SGHDT and CDR2 YYEEEE. The CDR3 runs 16 residues. The CDR3 DNA sequence: TGTGCCAGCAGCCCGGCCGGAGTCACAAGCCCCACTGAAGCTTTCTTT. Its protein product is CASSPAGVTSPTEAFF.

The rearrangement links TRBV5-6 to TRBJ2-3, with 10 bases fitting TRBD1. This CDR3 is 14 amino acids long. From germline, CDR1 is SGHDT and CDR2 YYEEEE. Germline trimming cut 0 bases from V and 6 bases from J; bases unmatched to any gene: 1. In nucleotides, the CDR3 is TGTGCCAGCAGCTTGGCGGGACAGGGGGATACGCAGTATTTT. Amino acids: CASSLAGQGDTQYF.

J is TRBJ2-6 and V is TRBV7-2; D is undetermined. V shed 1 base and J shed 0 bases, with 10 bases lying between them. Per the germline V gene, CDR1 is SGHTA and CDR2 is FQGNSA. The CDR3 covers 17 residues. For the CDR3, the DNA is TGTGCCAGCAGCTTAGGATACATCCCCTCTGGGGCCAACGTCCTGACTTTC. This translates into CASSLGYIPSGANVLTF.

In its sample, this clone was seen a few times. V and J are TRBV19 and TRBJ1-1, with 7 nucleotides matching TRBD1. The CDR3 contains 14 residues. Trimming removed 1 base from V and 3 bases from J; junction bases left unmatched: 2. CDR1 and CDR2 from the germline V gene are LNHDA and SQIVND (reference sequence). In nucleotides, the CDR3 is TGTGCCAGTAGTATAGGAGGGGGCGACACTGAAGCTTTCTTT. Translated, it gives CASSIGGGDTEAFF.

This clone showed up just once. V is TRBV20-1 and J is TRBJ1-1; unclear D gene. The CDR3 totals 11 residues. With 3 bases removed from V and 5 bases from J, the gap between germline ends came to 7 bases. CDR1 is DFQATT, CDR2 SNEGSKA, per germline (reference sequence). CDR3 region: CSASPGTEAFF. The CDR3 DNA sequence: TGCAGTGCTAGCCCAGGAACTGAAGCTTTCTTT.

CDR3 amino acids: CASSTDGGTGGTEQFF. The DNA of the CDR3 is TGCGCCAGCAGTACTGACGGAGGGACAGGGGGAACTGAGCAGTTCTTC. The chain employs TRBV5-1 and TRBJ2-1, with 11 bases lining up with TRBD1. This CDR3 spans 16 amino acids. CDR1 is SGHRS, CDR2 YFSETQ, per germline. The V and J ends lost 5 bases and 9 bases, in that order; junction bases with no gene match: 13.

The CDR3 protein is CASSQEYSLNTEAFF. CDR3 nucleotides: TGCGCCAGCAGCCAAGAGTATTCCTTGAACACTGAAGCTTTCTTT. The V and J genes are TRBV4-3 and TRBJ1-1; D uncertain. The V end lost 0 bases, the J end lost 0 bases, and 8 bases lay between the germline ends. Germline V gene sequence: CDR1 LGHNA, CDR2 YSLEER. This CDR3 comprises 15 residues.

The J gene is TRBJ2-6, the V gene TRBV5-1; D is possibly TRBD1 (5 bases). The V gene's germline CDR1 is SGHRS and CDR2 YFSETQ. Trimming cost V 2 bases and J 2 bases, with 17 bases left between them. This CDR3 region has 18 residues. The CDR3 protein is CASSFVGSQGTGANVLTF. CDR3 nucleotides: TGCGCCAGCAGCTTTGTCGGCAGCCAGGGAACTGGGGCCAACGTCCTGACTTTC.

This clone has more than one count but fewer than ten. The chain employs TRBV5-6 and TRBJ2-3; TRBD2 matches at 10 bases. V shed 2 bases, J shed 0 bases, and the junction held 6 bases outside the gene matches. This CDR3 contains 17 residues. Germline V gene data show CDR1 as SGHDT and CDR2 as YYEEEE. CDR3 residues: CASSLIAGGSSTDTQYF. The CDR3, as DNA: TGTGCCAGCAGCTTAATAGCGGGGGGTTCTAGCACAGATACGCAGTATTTT.

This clone was counted between two and nine times. This chain uses TRBV27 with TRBJ2-7; the match to TRBD1 covers 9 bases. Germline V CDR1 and CDR2: MNHEY, SMNVEV (reference sequence). The CDR3 has 16 residues. Trimming took 5 bases from V and 2 from J; bases not matched to a gene: 10. In DNA form, the CDR3 reads TGTGCCAGCAGTCCCACAGGGGGCTGGGGGCCCTACGAGCAGTACTTC. Translated, it gives CASSPTGGWGPYEQYF.

This clone turned up a few times. V and J are TRBV5-1 and TRBJ1-2; TRBD1 aligns across 9 bases. Germline trimming cut 4 bases from V and 6 bases from J; bases unmatched to any gene: 7. The CDR3 consists of 14 residues. Germline-derived CDR1 and CDR2 are SGHRS and YFSETQ. CDR3 in DNA: TGCGCCAGCAGCGACAGGGGGGGTCTGGATGGCTACACCTTC. Translation: CASSDRGGLDGYTF.

This clone was counted between two and nine times. This rearrangement joins TRBV2 to TRBJ2-1; 8 bases match TRBD2. Germline CDR1 SNHLY, CDR2 FYNNEI. Losses at the gene ends were 7 bases for V and 1 base for J; bases not matched to a gene: 6. CDR3 length: 15 residues. The CDR3 region is CASIAGGGSYNEQFF. DNA of the CDR3: TGTGCCAGCATCGCGGGGGGTGGGTCCTACAATGAGCAGTTCTTC.

This clone was detected only once. The chain links TRBV12-5 to TRBJ2-3; no reliable D call. Germline V gene sequence: CDR1 LGHNT, CDR2 FRNRAP. Trimming removed 2 bases from V and 0 bases from J, with 6 bases in between. This CDR3 region has 14 residues. The CDR3 protein is CASGLYTSTDTQYF. Here the CDR3 DNA reads TGTGCTAGTGGTTTGTACACCAGCACAGATACGCAGTATTTT.

This clone was detected only a few times. The rearrangement uses TRBV5-6 and TRBJ2-3, with 8 bases matching TRBD1. The CDR3 loop spans 15 amino acids. The V gene's germline CDR1 is SGHDT and CDR2 YYEEEE. Germline trimming cut 0 bases from V and 5 bases from J; bases unmatched to any gene: 5. The CDR3 bases are TGTGCCAGCAGCTTGGGGACAGGGATTGTAGATACGCAGTATTTT. This codes for CASSLGTGIVDTQYF.

This clone has only a few counts. The rearrangement joins TRBV4-3 to TRBJ1-1; 7 nucleotides align to TRBD1. V was clipped by 1 base and J by 6 bases; unmatched bases: 5. This CDR3 contains 14 residues. The germline CDR1 and CDR2 sequences are LGHNA and YSLEER. CDR3 in amino acids: CASSQARQGAEAFF. The CDR3 DNA reads TGCGCCAGCAGCCAAGCGAGACAGGGCGCTGAAGCTTTCTTT.

This clone was picked up a small number of times. V and J are TRBV19 and TRBJ2-7; tentative D call: TRBD1 (7 bases). Germline assignment: CDR1 LNHDA and CDR2 SQIVND (reference sequence). The V end lost 7 bases, the J end lost 2 bases, and 12 bases lay between the germline ends. This CDR3 has 13 amino acids. The CDR3 loop reads CASKPGGTYEQYF. The CDR3 DNA reads TGTGCCAGTAAGCCAGGGGGGACCTACGAGCAGTACTTC.

The CDR3 is CASSYRDRVGYEQYF. CDR3 in DNA: TGTGCCAGCAGTTATAGGGACAGGGTAGGGTACGAGCAGTACTTC. This chain links TRBV6-5 with TRBJ2-7; TRBD1 aligns across 9 bases. V was pared by 3 bases and J by 4 bases, with 7 bases of the junction left unmatched. The CDR3 runs to 15 residues. Germline values: CDR1 MNHEY, CDR2 SVGAGI.

The V call is TRBV5-6, the J call TRBJ2-7; 8 bases line up with TRBD1. CDR1 and CDR2 from the germline V gene are SGHDT and YYEEEE. Germline trimming cut 2 bases from V and 3 bases from J; bases unmatched to any gene: 7. The CDR3 sequence is 15 residues long. The CDR3 nucleotides are TGTGCCAGCAGCTTCACAGGACAGGGCCACTACGAGCAGTACTTC. Residues: CASSFTGQGHYEQYF. Full variable domain (missing parts from reference TRBV5-6 and TRBJ2-7): DAGVTQSPTHLIKTRGQQVTLRCSPKSGHDTVSWYQQALGQGPQFIFQYYEEEERQRGNFPDRFSGHQFPNYSSELNVNALLLGDSALYLCASSFTGQGHYEQYFGPGTRLTVT.

This clone was seen only once. The chain recombines TRBV27 with TRBJ1-2; 9 nucleotides match TRBD1. The germline gives CDR1 MNHEY, CDR2 SMNVEV (reference sequence). The CDR3 has 15 amino acids. Trimming at V came to 5 bases and at J to 0 bases, leaving 4 bases not matched to a gene. The CDR3 is CASSAWTGANYGYTF. The CDR3 DNA is TGTGCCAGCAGTGCCTGGACAGGGGCTAACTATGGCTACACCTTC.

This CDR3 is CSVDEGDGTYEQYF. CDR3 sequence (DNA): TGCAGCGTTGATGAGGGGGACGGGACCTACGAGCAGTACTTC. The V call is TRBV29-1, the J call TRBJ2-7, with D tentatively TRBD1 (6 bases). The ends were cut back, 3 bases at V and 2 bases at J, with 14 bases in the middle. The CDR3 is 14 amino acids. CDR1 and CDR2 from the germline V gene are SQVTM and ANQGSEA.

The V call is TRBV27, the J call TRBJ2-2; TRBD1 matches at 8 bases. The CDR3 length is 13 residues. Germline V gene lookup returns CDR1 MNHEY and CDR2 SMNVEV (reference sequence). V dropped 5 bases and J dropped 6; count of bases not matched to a gene: 2. This CDR3 is CASSAGGPGELFF. The CDR3 DNA reads as TGTGCCAGCAGTGCAGGGGGCCCCGGGGAGCTGTTTTTT.

With regard to this clone: A junction boundary mismatches the germline segment, possibly from a read error. The CDR3 here is CANIPGTGGPGANGLTF. CDR3 DNA sequence: TGTGCCAACATTCCCGGGACAGGGGGGCCTGGGGCCAACGGCCTGACTTTC. J is TRBJ2-6 and V is TRBV2, with 11 positions matching TRBD1. CDR3 length: 17 amino acids. Germline loops: CDR1 SNHLY, CDR2 FYNNEI.

The count of this clone is one. The CDR3 is CASSTRNTEAFF. CDR3 bases: TGTGCCAGTAGTACGAGGAACACTGAAGCTTTCTTT. The chain is built from TRBV19 and TRBJ1-1; D unresolved. The CDR3 totals 12 residues. The germline V gene encodes CDR1 LNHDA and CDR2 SQIVND (reference sequence). Trimming took off 4 bases at V and 1 base at J, with 4 bases between the two ends.

This clone was seen a few times. This rearrangement joins TRBV29-1 to TRBJ1-1, with 11 bases lining up with TRBD1. V shed 4 bases and J 6 bases; nucleotides not matched to a gene: 4. This CDR3 is 13 amino acids long. Germline assignment: CDR1 SQVTM and CDR2 ANQGSEA. The CDR3 DNA follows: TGCAGCGTTGGGGGGACAGGGGGGTCTGAAGCTTTCTTT. It codes for CSVGGTGGSEAFF.